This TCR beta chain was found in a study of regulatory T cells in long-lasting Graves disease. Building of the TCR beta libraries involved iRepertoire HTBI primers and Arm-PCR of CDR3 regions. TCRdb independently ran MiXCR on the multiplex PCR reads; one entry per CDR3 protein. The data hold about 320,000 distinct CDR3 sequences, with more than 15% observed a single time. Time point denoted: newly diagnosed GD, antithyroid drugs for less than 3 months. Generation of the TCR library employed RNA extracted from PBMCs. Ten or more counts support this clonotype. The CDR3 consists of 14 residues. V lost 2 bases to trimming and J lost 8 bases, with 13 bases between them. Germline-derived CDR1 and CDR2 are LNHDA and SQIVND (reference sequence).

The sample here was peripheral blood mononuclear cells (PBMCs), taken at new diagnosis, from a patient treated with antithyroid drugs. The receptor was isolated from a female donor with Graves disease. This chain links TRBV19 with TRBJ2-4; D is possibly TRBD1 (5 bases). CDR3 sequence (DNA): TGTGCCAGTAGTATAATTGGGGCTGGGGACATTCAGTACTTC. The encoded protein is CASSIIGAGDIQYF. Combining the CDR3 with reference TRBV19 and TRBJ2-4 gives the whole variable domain DGGITQSPKYLFRKEGQNVTLSCEQNLNHDAMYWYRQDPGQGLRLIYYSQIVNDFQKGDIAEGYSVSREKKESFPLTVTSAQKNPTAFYLCASSIIGAGDIQYFGAGTRLSVL.